This T cell receptor (beta chain) was identified in a study of blood T cell repertoires in COVID-19. Measured with immunoSEQ multiplex PCR; TCRdb has only the in-frame clones, and not every one. Among about 15,000 clones listed, 80% to 90% were seen once. This clone was picked up one time. Germline CDR1 reads SEHNR; CDR2 reads FQNEAQ (reference sequence). The CDR3 extends over 18 amino acids. V lost 2 bases, J lost 8 bases, and 20 bases stayed unmatched. The rearrangement joins TRBV7-9 to TRBJ2-7; 8 nucleotides agree with TRBD2. This clonotype was obtained from a human donor in a cohort sampled during active COVID-19. The material sequenced was peripheral blood. This CDR3 reads CASSLTPQPLAGGFKQYF. CDR3 sequence (DNA): TGTGCCAGCAGCTTAACACCCCAGCCCCTCGCGGGGGGCTTCAAGCAGTACTTC.